These 12 T cell receptor beta chains share one sample of origin, sequenced in a study of T cell changes during pregnancy in multiple sclerosis. Libraries were prepared by immunoSEQ multiplex PCR; TCRdb keeps only in-frame clonotypes and omits some of them. The data hold some 100,000 clones, with about 90% observed a single time. Material: peripheral blood, obtained in the second trimester of pregnancy. The receptors originated from a female donor with multiple sclerosis, enrolled in a pregnancy study.

V is TRBV7-6 and J is TRBJ2-1; TRBD2 agrees at 9 bases. The CDR3 length is 14 residues. V lost 4 bases, J lost 8 bases, and 6 bases stayed unmatched. CDR1 is SGHVS and CDR2 is FNYEAQ in the germline V gene. The CDR3 sequence: CASSSQREVDEQFF. CDR3 in DNA: TGTGCCAGCAGCTCTCAGCGGGAGGTCGATGAGCAGTTCTTC.

The V gene is TRBV11-3, the J gene TRBJ2-7, with D possibly TRBD2 on 5 matching bases. CDR1 and CDR2 from the germline V gene are SGHNT and YENEEA. There are 12 residues in the CDR3. The CDR3 bases are TGTGCGTTTGAAGGGCCGGGGAACGAGCAGTACTTC. Its protein product is CAFEGPGNEQYF. Combining the CDR3 with reference TRBV11-3 and TRBJ2-7 gives the whole variable domain EAGVVQSPRYKIIEKKQPVAFWCNPISGHNTLYWYLQNLGQGPELLIRYENEEAVDDSQLPKDRFSAERLKGVDSTLKIQPAELGDSAVYLCAFEGPGNEQYFGPGTRLTVT.

The V and J genes are TRBV28 and TRBJ2-3; TRBD2 agrees at 11 bases. Germline-derived CDR1 and CDR2 are MDHEN and SYDVKM. Trimming at V came to 4 bases and at J to 6 bases, leaving 18 bases not matched to a gene. CDR3 length: 19 amino acids. The CDR3: CASSSGNSGRALGLDTQYF. CDR3 in DNA: TGTGCCAGCAGTTCAGGAAATAGCGGGAGGGCACTAGGTTTGGATACGCAGTATTTT. Full variable domain (outside the CDR3, taken from reference TRBV28 and TRBJ2-3): DVKVTQSSRYLVKRTGEKVFLECVQDMDHENMFWYRQDPGLGLRLIYFSYDVKMKEKGDIPEGYSVSREKKERFSLILESASTNQTSMYLCASSSGNSGRALGLDTQYFGPGTRLTVL.

This clone was detected only a few times. The rearrangement uses TRBV9 and TRBJ2-6; TRBD2 matches 12 bases. The CDR3 contains 18 residues. Per germline, CDR1 SGDLS and CDR2 YYNGEE. The V gene end was trimmed by 2 bases and the J gene end by 3 bases; junction bases not matched to a gene: 6. CDR3 residues: CASSVLAGGPVGANVLTF. In DNA form, the CDR3 reads TGTGCCAGCAGCGTTCTAGCGGGAGGGCCGGTTGGGGCCAACGTCCTGACTTTC. Variable domain in full (rest from reference TRBV9 and TRBJ2-6): DSGVTQTPKHLITATGQRVTLRCSPRSGDLSVYWYQQSLDQGLQFLIQYYNGEERAKGNILERFSAQQFPDLHSELNLSSLELGDSALYFCASSVLAGGPVGANVLTFGAGSRLTVL.

The chain carries TRBV4-2 and TRBJ2-7; 10 bases match TRBD1. V shed 1 base, J shed 3 bases, and the junction held 6 bases outside the gene matches. CDR1 is LGHNA and CDR2 is YNFKEQ in the germline V gene. This CDR3 contains 16 residues. This CDR3 is CASSQARGQGNYEQYF. Written as DNA, the CDR3 is TGTGCCAGCAGCCAAGCCCGGGGACAGGGGAACTACGAGCAGTACTTC.

V and J are TRBV7-8 and TRBJ2-1, with D perhaps TRBD2 (6 bases). The CDR3 has 17 amino acids. The V end was cut by 0 bases, the J end by 8 bases, with 20 bases between. The germline CDR1 and CDR2 sequences are SGHVS and FQNEAQ. In DNA form, the CDR3 reads TGTGCCAGCAGCTTAGCGGATCGACTAGAATGGTACCATGAGCAGTTCTTC. Protein sequence: CASSLADRLEWYHEQFF.

The J gene is TRBJ2-3, the V gene TRBV11-2; TRBD2 matches 7 bases. The CDR3 extends over 12 amino acids. Trimming at V came to 8 bases and at J to 1 base, leaving 0 bases not matched to a gene. Germline V gene lookup returns CDR1 SGHAT and CDR2 FQNNGV. CDR3 sequence reads: CASGRGTDTQYF. Here the CDR3 DNA reads TGTGCCAGCGGGAGGGGCACAGATACGCAGTATTTT.

The gene calls are TRBV5-1 and TRBJ2-5; 7 positions agree with TRBD2. J gave up 4 bases and V 2 bases, and 2 bases lay outside the gene matches. This CDR3 spans 13 amino acids. Germline lookup yields CDR1 SGHRS and CDR2 YFSETQ. Here the CDR3 DNA reads TGCGCCAGCAGCTTAGGGAGGGCAGAGACCCAGTACTTC. Translation: CASSLGRAETQYF.

V gene TRBV4-3 combines with J gene TRBJ2-7; 8 positions match TRBD2. From germline, CDR1 is LGHNA and CDR2 YSLEER. This CDR3 has 15 amino acids. V was clipped by 1 base and J by 4 bases; unmatched bases: 6. DNA for the CDR3: TGCGCCAGCAGCCAAGGTTTCGGGAGGGGGTACGAGCAGTACTTC. It encodes CASSQGFGRGYEQYF.

The genes are TRBV6-6 and TRBJ1-3, with D possibly being TRBD1 (6 bases). This CDR3 is built from 16 residues. V was shortened by 2 bases and J by 0 bases, with 11 bases between the two germline ends. From germline, CDR1 is MNHNY and CDR2 SVGAGI (reference sequence). CDR3 sequence reads: CASSYTQGSSGNTIYF. CDR3 coding DNA: TGTGCCAGCAGTTACACACAGGGCAGCTCTGGAAACACCATATATTTT.

Only one count was recorded for this clone. V usage is TRBV5-1 and J usage is TRBJ1-3; D may be TRBD1 (5 bases). V lost 0 bases to trimming and J lost 3 bases, with 13 bases between them. Germline V gene data show CDR1 as SGHRS and CDR2 as YFSETQ. The CDR3 totals 16 residues. CDR3: CASSLVGQGFGNTIYF. The CDR3, as DNA: TGCGCCAGCAGCTTGGTGGGCCAGGGCTTTGGAAACACCATATATTTT.

The chain recombines TRBV6-4 with TRBJ2-2; 8 positions agree with TRBD1. Germline V gene sequence: CDR1 MRHNA, CDR2 SNTAGT. The V gene end was trimmed by 0 bases and the J gene end by 7 bases; junction bases not matched to a gene: 7. The CDR3 runs 16 residues. This CDR3 is CASSDSRQGAGGELFF. CDR3 DNA sequence: TGTGCCAGCAGTGACTCCAGGCAGGGGGCCGGCGGGGAGCTGTTTTTT.